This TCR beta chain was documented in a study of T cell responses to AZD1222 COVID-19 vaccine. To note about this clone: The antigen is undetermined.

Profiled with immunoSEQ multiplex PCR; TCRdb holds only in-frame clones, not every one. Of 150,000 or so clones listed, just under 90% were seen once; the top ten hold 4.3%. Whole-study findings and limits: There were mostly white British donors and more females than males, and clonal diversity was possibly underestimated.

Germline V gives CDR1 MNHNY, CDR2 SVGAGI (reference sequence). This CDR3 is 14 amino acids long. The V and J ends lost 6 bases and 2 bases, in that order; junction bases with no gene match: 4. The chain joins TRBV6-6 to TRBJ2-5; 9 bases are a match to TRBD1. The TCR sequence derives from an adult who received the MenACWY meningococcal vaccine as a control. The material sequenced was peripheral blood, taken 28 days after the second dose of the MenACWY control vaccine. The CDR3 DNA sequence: TGTGCCAGCAGCGGGACAGGGAGACAAGAGACCCAGTACTTC. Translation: CASSGTGRQETQYF.